This TCR beta chain came from a study of OX40 agonist ivuxolimab in advanced cancers. For context, the study as a whole: Ivuxolimab was an agonistic, fully human IgG2 monoclonal antibody directed against OX40 (CD134), a costimulatory receptor. Intravenous ivuxolimab was administered to patients every 2 weeks at six dose levels: 0.01, 0.1, 0.3, 1.5, 3 and 10 mg/kg. Of the approximately 50 dose-escalation patients, hepatocellular carcinoma was present in 19, melanoma in some 15, renal cell carcinoma in 9 and head and neck cancer in 9. Three dose-escalation patients achieved partial responses, one with hepatocellular carcinoma and two with cutaneous melanoma. The paper reports the monotherapy dose-escalation portion (N ≈ 50 patients) of the phase I ivuxolimab trial. The dose-escalation cohort was almost 85% male with a mean age of approximately 60 years, ranging from roughly 20 to 85. The point of sequencing TCRbeta in the periphery was to test whether ivuxolimab changed TCR sequence diversity and drove clonal T-cell expansion. Prior anti-PD-1, anti-PD-L1 or anti-CTLA-4 therapy was permitted, and checkpoint inhibitors had been received by roughly 40% of dose-escalation patients.

A remark on this clone: Its binding antigen is unknown. No base quality values were provided; no much bigger clone lies one nucleotide off.

The trial excluded patients who had a history of autoimmune disease or who were on systemic immunosuppression. Peripheral blood for TCR sequencing was drawn from every dose cohort at baseline, at cycle 4 day 1 and at cycle 7 day 1. The samples were taken from a phase I, first-in-human, multicenter, open-label dose-escalation trial of ivuxolimab. Adults with locally advanced or metastatic melanoma, renal cell, hepatocellular, or head and neck squamous cell carcinoma were enrolled in the trial. Before TCR sequencing, CD4+ T cells and CD8+ T cells from peripheral blood were sorted into separate populations. Findings and caveats that apply to the study as a whole: Which antigens the clonally expanded peripheral T cells were specific for was not determined. Clonal expansion of both CD4+ and CD8+ blood T cells was observed from baseline to week 6 at doses 0.1 to 3.0 mg/kg. After ivuxolimab, more expanded clones were found on average in CD8+ T cells than in CD4+ T cells. In the 0.1-3.0 mg/kg groups, partial responders were among the patients with the lowest normalized peripheral clonal expansion, particularly in CD8+ T cells. Low levels of normalized T-cell clonal expansion were also seen in some nonresponding patients.

The CDR3 measures 14 amino acids from cysteine to phenylalanine. The entry retains the CDR3 DNA only, 42 bases that are in frame from base 1. CDR1 is given as LNHDA and CDR2 as SQIVND, both from the germline V gene (reference sequence). At the junction V is shortened by 7 bases and J by 5 bases, with 17 bases in between. To sequence the TCRbeta CDR3 region, genomic DNA was isolated from the sorted cells. The immunoSEQ Assay was used for sequencing of TCRbeta CDR3 regions. TCRdb mirrors the immuneACCESS table, restricted to in-frame sequences. Some clones are absent from its copies; in checked studies, under half trace to an unresolved V gene, and the reason for the others is unknown. In all, the sample holds under 100,000 clones, and about 84% of those were seen once. The ten largest clones take up 5.5% of the sample.

The sequence was collected from an adult with an advanced solid tumor such as melanoma, head and neck, liver or kidney cancer. The chain employs TRBV19 and TRBJ2-5; a weak D assignment points to TRBD1 (5 bases agree). The input for sequencing was CD4+ or CD8+ T cells sorted from blood, taken in a trial of the OX40 agonist ivuxolimab. Here the CDR3 is given as CASNTRVAGETQYF. The DNA sequence reads TGTGCCAGTAACACCAGGGTTGCAGGGGAGACCCAGTACTTC. Beyond the CDR3, the reference TRBV19 and TRBJ2-5 genes provide the residues; the full variable domain reads: DGGITQSPKYLFRKEGQNVTLSCEQNLNHDAMYWYRQDPGQGLRLIYYSQIVNDFQKGDIAEGYSVSREKKESFPLTVTSAQKNPTAFYLCASNTRVAGETQYFGPGTRLLVL.